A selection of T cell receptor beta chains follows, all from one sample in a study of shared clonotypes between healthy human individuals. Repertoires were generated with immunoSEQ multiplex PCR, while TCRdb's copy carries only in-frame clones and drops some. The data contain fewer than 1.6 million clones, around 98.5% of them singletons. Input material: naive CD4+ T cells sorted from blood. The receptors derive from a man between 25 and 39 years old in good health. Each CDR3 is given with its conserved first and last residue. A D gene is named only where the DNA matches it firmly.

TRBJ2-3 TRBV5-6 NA TGTGCCAGCAGCCCTCTGCGTACCACAGATACGCAGTATTTT CASSPLRTTDTQYF
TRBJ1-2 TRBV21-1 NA TGTGCCAGCAGCCCGCCGCCGAATACAGGGACCTATGGCTACACCTTC CASSPPPNTGTYGYTF
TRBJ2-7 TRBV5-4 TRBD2 TGTGCCAGCAGCTCCGCCGGGACTAGCGGCCACGAGCAGTACTTC CASSSAGTSGHEQYF
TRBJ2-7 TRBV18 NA TGTGCCAGCTCACCCGAGAGGAGCTACGAGCAGTACTTC CASSPERSYEQYF
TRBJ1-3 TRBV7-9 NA TGTGCCAGCAGCCTAGAGGAAGGCGCGATTGGAAACACCATATATTTT CASSLEEGAIGNTIYF
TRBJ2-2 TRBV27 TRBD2 TGTGCCAGCAGGCCCAGGTGGGCGGGAGCGGACACCGGGGAGCTGTTTTTT CASRPRWAGADTGELFF
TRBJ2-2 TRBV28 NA TGTGCCAGCAGTCGGGGGGAGCTGTTTTTT CASSRGELFF
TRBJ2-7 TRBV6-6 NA TGTGCCAGCAGTTACTCGCTAGCGCCTATCTACGAGCAGTACTTC CASSYSLAPIYEQYF
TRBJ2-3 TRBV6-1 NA TGTGCCAGCAGTGAAGAATGGGGTGCCCTCACAGATACGCAGTATTTT CASSEEWGALTDTQYF
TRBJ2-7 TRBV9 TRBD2 TGTGCCAGCAGCGTAGGTCCGAGCGGGAGCAGTGGCGAGCAGTACTTC CASSVGPSGSSGEQYF
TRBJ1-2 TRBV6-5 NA TGTGCCAGCAGCCAAGGGGGGCAGGGGTATGGCTACACCTTC CASSQGGQGYGYTF
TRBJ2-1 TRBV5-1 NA TGCGCCAGCAGCTTGTCTGGGGTAGCCTCCTACAATGAGCAGTTCTTC CASSLSGVASYNEQFF
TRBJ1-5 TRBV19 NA TGTGCCAGTAGTATGATCAGGGTTACATCTAATCAGCCCCAGCATTTT CASSMIRVTSNQPQHF
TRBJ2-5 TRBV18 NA TGTGCCAGCTCACTACTCGGAGGGTTGGGTGAGACCCAGTACTTC CASSLLGGLGETQYF
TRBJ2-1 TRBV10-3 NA TGTGCCATCAGGGCAGGGAGCTCCTACAATGAGCAGTTCTTC CAIRAGSSYNEQFF
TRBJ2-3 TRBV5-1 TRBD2 TGCGCCAGCAGCACCTCCGGGACTAGCGGAATCACAGATACGCAGTATTTT CASSTSGTSGITDTQYF
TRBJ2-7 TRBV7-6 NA TGTGCCAGCAGCCCCAGGGTGGGAGCAGCAGGCCACGAGCAGTACTTC CASSPRVGAAGHEQYF
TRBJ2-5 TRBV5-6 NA TGTGCCAGCAGCTTGGGTTTTAGCGGCGCAGAGACCCAGTACTTC CASSLGFSGAETQYF